One and the same sample provided the 15 T cell receptor beta chains below, sequenced in a study of response to subunit inactivated influenza vaccine. TCRdb fed the RT-PCR reads into MiXCR, producing one record per CDR3 protein. The data hold hundreds of thousands of distinct CDR3 sequences, with about 10% observed a single time. The same sample was also used in a study of T cells expressing NK-cell markers. Turning to that study: TCR beta cDNA was made by 5'RACE template switching with UMIs.

Specimen: PBMCs from blood, collected on the day of vaccination. These receptors were taken from a man aged 50-59 years who received an inactivated influenza vaccine.

The chain is built from TRBV6-5 and TRBJ2-7; D assignment may be TRBD1 or TRBD2 (5 bases each). CDR1 is MNHEY and CDR2 is SVGAGI in the germline V gene. Trimming stripped 2 bases from V and 5 bases from J, with 10 bases between. The CDR3 covers 13 residues. The CDR3 loop is CASSYARGHEQYF. The CDR3 nucleotides are TGTGCCAGCAGTTACGCGAGGGGCCACGAGCAGTACTTC.

The sample holds a few counts of this clonotype. The J gene is TRBJ2-1, the V gene TRBV21-1; TRBD2 reflects the table's D call only, with no check against the DNA. TRBV21-1 corresponds to a pseudogene. The CDR3 runs to 18 residues. CDR3 residues: CASSLDGGLAATYNEQFF. CDR3 sequence (DNA): TGTGCCAGCAGCCTCGACGGGGGACTAGCTGCCACCTACAATGAGCAGTTCTTC.

The J gene is TRBJ2-7, the V gene TRBV2; D not certain. Trimming removed 4 bases at V and 2 bases at J, with 15 bases between. Germline loops: CDR1 SNHLY, CDR2 FYNNEI. The CDR3 spans 15 residues. The CDR3 region has the DNA TGTGCCAGCAGTGCTGGCAGGCCACCGACCTACGAGCAGTACTTC. It translates to CASSAGRPPTYEQYF.

This clonotype was seen a few times. The chain recombines TRBV6-1 with TRBJ2-5, with D perhaps matching TRBD2 (6 bases). The V gene's germline CDR1 is MNHNS and CDR2 SASEGT. CDR3 size: 14 residues. Trimming shortened V by 6 bases and J by 7 bases, and 18 bases separated the two germline ends. CDR3 nucleotide sequence: TGTGCCAGCAGGGGGGACTCCCGGGTGGGGACCCAGTACTTC. Its translation: CASRGDSRVGTQYF.

This clonotype was counted many times. The J gene is TRBJ1-1, the V gene TRBV4-2; no firm D call. The V and J ends lost 1 base and 0 bases respectively, with 6 bases between them. Germline CDR1 is LGHNA and CDR2 is YNFKEQ. The CDR3 has 14 amino acids. As DNA, the CDR3 is TGTGCCAGCAGCCAAGGGGGAATGAACACTGAAGCTTTCTTT. Its translation is CASSQGGMNTEAFF.

This clonotype was observed a few times. The V and J genes are TRBV11-2 and TRBJ2-7; 12 bases map to TRBD2. The CDR3 contains 16 residues. Germline V gene sequence: CDR1 SGHAT, CDR2 FQNNGV. Losses at the gene ends were 5 bases for V and 3 bases for J; bases not matched to a gene: 8. CDR3 bases: TGTGCCAGCAGCCTTACGCTAGCGGGAGGGTACTACGAGCAGTACTTC. As protein: CASSLTLAGGYYEQYF.

The rearrangement links TRBV3-1 to TRBJ2-6; possibly TRBD1 for D (5 bases). The germline V gene encodes CDR1 LGHDT and CDR2 YNNKEL (reference sequence). The V and J ends lost 0 bases and 2 bases respectively, with 14 bases between them. There are 18 residues in the CDR3. CDR3 bases: TGTGCCAGCAGCCAAGATAGGCTGGAAGGGGCTGGGGCCAACGTCCTGACTTTC. As protein: CASSQDRLEGAGANVLTF.

The rearrangement joins TRBV24-1 to TRBJ2-1; 8 nucleotides line up with TRBD1. This CDR3 has 15 amino acids. The junction had 6 bases not matched to a gene; V was cut back by 1 base and J by 8 bases. Germline V CDR1 and CDR2: KGHDR, SFDVKD. The CDR3: CATSDFGTGGDEQFF. CDR3 DNA sequence: TGTGCCACCAGTGATTTTGGGACAGGTGGGGATGAGCAGTTCTTC.

Ten or more counts support this clonotype. This chain links TRBV2 with TRBJ2-1; D may be TRBD1 or TRBD2 (6 bases each). The CDR3 runs to 13 residues. Germline loops: CDR1 SNHLY, CDR2 FYNNEI. The ends were cut back, 7 bases at V and 8 bases at J, with 15 bases in the middle. CDR3 DNA sequence: TGTGCCAGCAAGACGGGGGCTTGGGATGAGCAGTTCTTC. This translates into CASKTGAWDEQFF.

This sequence joins TRBV6-1 and TRBJ1-6, with D tentatively TRBD1 (6 bases). CDR1 is MNHNS and CDR2 is SASEGT in the germline V gene. V lost 6 bases and J lost 8, with 17 bases in between. CDR3 length equals 15 residues. The CDR3 spells CASSLTGLRDSPLHF. CDR3 sequence (DNA): TGTGCCAGCAGCCTAACAGGGTTAAGAGATTCACCCCTCCACTTT.

There are a few counts of this clonotype. The rearrangement uses TRBV20-1 and TRBJ2-3, with 8 bases lining up with TRBD2. CDR1 and CDR2 (germline): DFQATT, SNEGSKA (reference sequence). CDR3 length equals 16 residues. J gave up 2 bases and V 2 bases, and 9 bases lay outside the gene matches. The CDR3 sequence is CSARMDRGGSTDTQYF. CDR3 DNA sequence: TGCAGTGCTAGAATGGATCGGGGGGGCTCCACAGATACGCAGTATTTT.

The chain employs TRBV20-1 and TRBJ2-1; D is possibly TRBD1 (5 bases). The V end was cut by 5 bases, the J end by 4 bases, with 12 bases between. Germline V CDR1 and CDR2: DFQATT, SNEGSKA (reference sequence). The CDR3 sequence is 13 residues long. The CDR3 DNA follows: TGCAGTGCTTCTGTGGGGCGATACAATGAGCAGTTCTTC. It is translated as CSASVGRYNEQFF.

The chain joins TRBV7-2 to TRBJ2-7; D is uncertain. V lost 6 bases and J 6 bases, leaving 9 bases between the germline ends. The CDR3 covers 11 residues. Germline lookup yields CDR1 SGHTA and CDR2 FQGNSA. The CDR3, as DNA: TGTGCCAGCAGTATATACGGCGAGCAGTACTTC. Encoded protein: CASSIYGEQYF.

The rearrangement links TRBV12-3 or TRBV12-4 to TRBJ1-5; no clear D. Trimming took off 6 bases at V and 7 bases at J, with 13 bases between the two ends. This CDR3 has 13 amino acids. The CDR3: CASRSQPGQPQHF. CDR3 sequence (DNA): TGTGCCAGCAGGTCCCAGCCGGGACAGCCCCAGCATTTT.

This chain links TRBV20-1 with TRBJ2-5; 9 nucleotides agree with TRBD1. Germline assignment: CDR1 DFQATT and CDR2 SNEGSKA (reference sequence). The CDR3 has 15 residues. V shed 5 bases and J 5 bases; nucleotides not matched to a gene: 12. The CDR3 loop reads CSARGLGQGTETQYF. Written as DNA, the CDR3 is TGCAGTGCTCGAGGGTTGGGACAGGGTACCGAGACCCAGTACTTC.